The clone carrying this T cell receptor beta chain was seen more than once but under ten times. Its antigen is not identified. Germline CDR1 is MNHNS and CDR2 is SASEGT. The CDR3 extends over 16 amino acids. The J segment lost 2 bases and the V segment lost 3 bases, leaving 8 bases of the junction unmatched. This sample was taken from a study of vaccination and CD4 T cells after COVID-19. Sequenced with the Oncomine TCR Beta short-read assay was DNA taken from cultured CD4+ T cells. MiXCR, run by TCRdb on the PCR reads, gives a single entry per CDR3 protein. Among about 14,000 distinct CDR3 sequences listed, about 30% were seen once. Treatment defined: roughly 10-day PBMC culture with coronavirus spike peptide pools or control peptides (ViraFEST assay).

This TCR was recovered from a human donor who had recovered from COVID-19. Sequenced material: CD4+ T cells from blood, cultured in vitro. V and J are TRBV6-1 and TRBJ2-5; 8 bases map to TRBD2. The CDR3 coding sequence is TGTGCCAGCAGTGACTGGGGCGGGAGGACACAAGAGACCCAGTACTTC. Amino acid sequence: CASSDWGGRTQETQYF.